What follows are 21 T cell receptor beta chains derived from one specimen sequenced in a study of blood T cell repertoires in COVID-19. The assay was immunoSEQ multiplex PCR, and TCRdb's table has in-frame clones only and misses some. This table has around 70,000 clones, over 75% appearing once. Specimen: peripheral blood. The receptors here all came from a woman aged 80 or older with active or convalescent COVID-19.

The rearrangement links TRBV9 to TRBJ2-2; no reliable D call. Germline-derived CDR1 and CDR2 are SGDLS and YYNGEE. The V gene lost 2 bases and the J gene lost 8 bases, with 4 bases spanning the gap. The CDR3 runs 11 residues. CDR3 residues: CASSVSGELFF. The CDR3 DNA reads TGTGCCAGCAGCGTGTCGGGGGAGCTGTTTTTT.

CDR3 sequence (DNA): TGTGCCAGCACCAAAATGCCGGGACAATTGATTGAAGCTTTCTTT. Translating gives CASTKMPGQLIEAFF. The chain carries TRBV11-2 and TRBJ1-1, with TRBD1 as a possible D gene (6 bases). The V end was cut by 7 bases, the J end by 7 bases, with 22 bases between. The germline V gene encodes CDR1 SGHAT and CDR2 FQNNGV. The CDR3 is 15 residues long.

CDR3 bases: TGCGCCAGCAGCCAGGGGTGGCTAGCGGTTTACAATGAGCAGTTCTTC. It specifies CASSQGWLAVYNEQFF. The rearrangement joins TRBV4-1 to TRBJ2-1; 7 nucleotides align to TRBD2. From germline, CDR1 is MGHRA and CDR2 YSYEKL. The CDR3 is made up of 16 amino acids. V lost 3 bases, J lost 4 bases, and 9 bases stayed unmatched.

The chain employs TRBV5-1 and TRBJ1-1; 10 nucleotides line up with TRBD1. The CDR3 is 14 residues long. Germline values: CDR1 SGHRS, CDR2 YFSETQ. V dropped 3 bases and J dropped 11; count of bases not matched to a gene: 10. CDR3: CASSSEGQGGTAFF. CDR3 DNA sequence: TGCGCCAGCAGCTCAGAAGGACAGGGGGGGACGGCTTTCTTT.

Many counts were recorded for this clone. The chain has TRBV25-1 and TRBJ2-5; 7 bases map to TRBD2. Germline values: CDR1 MGHDK, CDR2 SYGVNS. V trimming: 4 bases; J trimming: 3 bases; junction bases outside the gene matches: 5. This CDR3 is built from 14 residues. This chain's CDR3 is CASSGGGVEETQYF. Written as DNA, the CDR3 is TGTGCCAGCAGTGGGGGGGGAGTAGAAGAGACCCAGTACTTC.

J is TRBJ2-1 and V is TRBV5-4, with 7 bases that match TRBD1. The CDR3 is 15 residues long. Germline V gene data show CDR1 as SGHNT and CDR2 as YYREEE (reference sequence). J was trimmed by 4 bases and V by 4 bases; bases with no gene match: 8. CDR3 sequence: CASSQGRGFYNEQFF. The CDR3 DNA reads TGTGCCAGCAGCCAGGGCAGGGGGTTTTACAATGAGCAGTTCTTC.

The V call is TRBV7-2, the J call TRBJ1-1, with TRBD1 as a possible D gene (6 bases). Germline V gene sequence: CDR1 SGHTA, CDR2 FQGNSA. Trimming left V 5 bases short and J 0 bases short, with 10 bases between. CDR3 size: 14 residues. CDR3 sequence: CASSRTALNTEAFF. CDR3 DNA: TGTGCCAGCAGCAGGACAGCGCTGAACACTGAAGCTTTCTTT.

V gene TRBV30 combines with J gene TRBJ2-3; 9 positions match TRBD2. V trimming: 3 bases; J trimming: 3 bases; junction bases outside the gene matches: 10. The CDR3 consists of 16 residues. The germline V gene encodes CDR1 GTSNPN and CDR2 SVGIG (reference sequence). DNA for the CDR3: TGTGCCTGGAGCCCCTTGGGACTAGCAGGGACAGATACGCAGTATTTT. Protein sequence: CAWSPLGLAGTDTQYF.

The chain carries TRBV29-1 and TRBJ2-1, with 10 bases matching TRBD2. Losses at the gene ends were 5 bases for V and 4 bases for J; bases not matched to a gene: 2. The CDR3 extends over 13 amino acids. CDR1 SQVTM and CDR2 ANQGSEA come from the germline V gene. The CDR3 region has the DNA TGCAGCGTTTGGACTAGCGGTTACAATGAGCAGTTCTTC. Encoded protein: CSVWTSGYNEQFF.

The chain recombines TRBV6-5 with TRBJ1-1, with TRBD1 as a possible D gene (5 bases). This CDR3 region has 12 residues. CDR1 is MNHEY, CDR2 SVGAGI, per germline. The V end lost 6 bases, the J end lost 4 bases, and 9 bases lay between the germline ends. CDR3: CASRGALTEAFF. The CDR3 bases are TGTGCCAGCAGAGGGGCCCTCACTGAAGCTTTCTTT.

CDR3 DNA sequence: TGTGCCAGTAGTATAGAGGTGTGGGCCGAAGCTGGTCAGCCCCAGCATTTT. Translated, it gives CASSIEVWAEAGQPQHF. This chain joins TRBV19 and TRBJ1-5, with D unresolved. V was clipped by 0 bases and J by 6 bases, with 18 bases between them. Germline V gene sequence: CDR1 LNHDA, CDR2 SQIVND (reference sequence). The length of the CDR3 is 17 residues.

This chain uses TRBV11-3 with TRBJ2-1; 8 bases fit TRBD1. Germline trimming cut 4 bases from V and 6 bases from J; bases unmatched to any gene: 5. From germline, CDR1 is SGHNT and CDR2 YENEEA. There are 14 residues in the CDR3. The CDR3 region has the DNA TGTGCCAGCAGCTCCCGACAGGGGATCAATGAGCAGTTCTTC. Protein product: CASSSRQGINEQFF.

This clone came up a few times. The chain joins TRBV7-9 to TRBJ2-1; TRBD1 matches at 7 bases. CDR1 and CDR2 from the germline V gene are SEHNR and FQNEAQ (reference sequence). The trim removed 8 bases at V and 2 bases at J, leaving 3 bases unmatched. The CDR3 runs to 13 residues. In DNA, the CDR3 is TGTGCCAGCCTAGGGGGCACCTACAATGAGCAGTTCTTC. Protein: CASLGGTYNEQFF.

The J gene is TRBJ2-7, the V gene TRBV3-1 (or the pseudogene TRBV3-2), with D maybe TRBD1 (6 bases). The CDR3 consists of 15 residues. V gave up 1 base and J gave up 0 bases, with 10 bases separating them. The germline gives CDR1 LGHDT, CDR2 YNNKEL (reference sequence). In DNA form, the CDR3 reads TGTGCCAGCAGCCAAGGGACAGACCCCTCCTACGAGCAGTACTTC. Its translation: CASSQGTDPSYEQYF.

The chain links TRBV6-2 or TRBV6-3 to TRBJ2-6, with 8 nucleotides matching TRBD1. The CDR3 is made up of 16 amino acids. Germline CDR1 MNHEY, CDR2 SVGEGT. The J segment lost 2 bases and the V segment lost 4 bases, leaving 4 bases of the junction unmatched. The CDR3 spells CASSLQGGAGANVLTF. CDR3 in DNA: TGTGCCAGCAGTTTACAGGGGGGTGCTGGGGCCAACGTCCTGACTTTC.

As DNA, the CDR3 is TGTGCCTGGGCACCCCCGGACACCCACACCGGGGAGCTGTTTTTT. It codes for CAWAPPDTHTGELFF. This chain joins TRBV30 and TRBJ2-2; tentative D call: TRBD1 (5 bases). V was shortened by 5 bases and J by 3 bases, with 16 bases between the two germline ends. This CDR3 comprises 15 residues. The germline V gene encodes CDR1 GTSNPN and CDR2 SVGIG (reference sequence).

The J gene is TRBJ2-1, the V gene TRBV11-3; the match to TRBD2 covers 8 bases. V was clipped by 1 base and J by 4 bases; unmatched bases: 9. Germline CDR1 and CDR2: SGHNT and YENEEA. This CDR3 has 17 amino acids. The CDR3 reads CASSLVAGSGKYNEQFF. The CDR3 DNA sequence: TGTGCCAGCAGCTTAGTTGCGGGTAGCGGGAAATACAATGAGCAGTTCTTC.

This clone was observed once. V gene TRBV19 combines with J gene TRBJ2-2, with D unclear. Per the germline V gene, CDR1 is LNHDA and CDR2 is SQIVND (reference sequence). This CDR3 region has 15 residues. Trimming cost V 3 bases and J 4 bases, with 12 bases left between them. CDR3 region: CASSIFSRPTGELFF. In nucleotides, the CDR3 is TGTGCCAGTAGTATTTTCTCCAGGCCCACCGGGGAGCTGTTTTTT.

The rearrangement joins TRBV20-1 to TRBJ2-7; 9 bases fit TRBD1. The V gene's germline CDR1 is DFQATT and CDR2 SNEGSKA (reference sequence). CDR3 length: 11 residues. The chain's CDR3 is CRAGQGTEQYF. CDR3 DNA sequence: TGCAGAGCAGGACAGGGGACCGAGCAGTACTTC.

The J gene is TRBJ1-3, the V gene TRBV5-6; D gene uncertain. V dropped 0 bases and J dropped 4 bases, with 11 bases sitting between them. The CDR3 spans 15 residues. Germline CDR1 reads SGHDT; CDR2 reads YYEEEE. CDR3 protein: CASSLVNHRGNTIYF. CDR3 in DNA: TGTGCCAGCAGCTTGGTAAATCACAGAGGAAACACCATATATTTT. Based on the CDR3 plus reference TRBV5-6 and TRBJ1-3, the full variable domain is DAGVTQSPTHLIKTRGQQVTLRCSPKSGHDTVSWYQQALGQGPQFIFQYYEEEERQRGNFPDRFSGHQFPNYSSELNVNALLLGDSALYLCASSLVNHRGNTIYFGEGSWLTVV.

V is TRBV5-1 and J is TRBJ2-1; the match to TRBD2 covers 8 bases. Germline CDR1 and CDR2: SGHRS and YFSETQ. CDR3 length: 15 residues. Trimming took 5 bases from V and 7 from J; bases not matched to a gene: 11. CDR3 sequence (DNA): TGCGCCAGCAGTGAGGGACTAGGGGTCCTAAATGAGCAGTTCTTC. Amino acids: CASSEGLGVLNEQFF.